The clone carrying this T cell receptor beta chain showed up just a few times. Its antigen remains unknown. Other DNA sequences within the sample encode an identical CDR3. The entry originates in a study of shared clonotypes between healthy human individuals. Splitting of CD4+ cells produced CD45RA+ naive and CD45RA-negative memory subsets. Study findings and constraints: Some clonotypes were shared by all four sorted-subset donors, while others were not shared. The non-shared ones had lower generation probabilities than the shared ones. Estimated richness was generally greater in naive than memory subsets. Read depth was anticipated to influence clonotype sharing among donors.

The data were produced by immunoSEQ multiplex PCR, yet TCRdb's version contains in-frame clones alone and is incomplete. Of about 2.3 million clones in the sample, 93% were seen once. This CDR3 region has 13 residues. V lost 2 bases, J lost 0 bases, and 4 bases lay in between. Per germline, CDR1 KGHSH and CDR2 LQKENI. The sequence came from a man aged 18 to 30 in good health. Some clones in this sample may be carry-over from other donors' samples. Sequencing used naive CD4+ T cells from PBMCs. The subset was: CD45RA+ positively selected. This sequence joins TRBV18 and TRBJ1-1; unclear D gene. The CDR3 sequence is CASSPSVNTEAFF. As DNA, the CDR3 is TGTGCCAGCTCACCATCTGTGAACACTGAAGCTTTCTTT.